Shown below are 11 T cell receptor beta chains from a single sample sequenced in a study of molecular identifiers for immune sequencing clone quantification. TCRdb reprocessed the PCR reads via MiXCR and lists one record per CDR3 protein. Of approximately 40,000 distinct CDR3 sequences in the sample, around a sixth are singletons; the top ten hold about 7%. Sequences were obtained from naive CD8+ T cells from blood, with Jurkat cell RNA spiked in. Subset denoted: FACS-sorted CD8+CD4-CCR7+CD45RA+ naive T cells. These receptor sequences come from a human donor in good health. Some libraries in this study had Jurkat cell RNA spiked in.

This clonotype was recorded a few times. The chain employs TRBV4-1 and TRBJ1-5; no reliable D call. Germline-derived CDR1 and CDR2 are MGHRA and YSYEKL. V was shortened by 1 base and J by 3 bases, with 4 bases between the two germline ends. The CDR3 is 13 amino acids. The CDR3 is CASSQVDNQPQHF. The CDR3 coding sequence is TGCGCCAGCAGCCAAGTTGACAATCAGCCCCAGCATTTT.

This clonotype has ten or more counts. V gene TRBV7-9 combines with J gene TRBJ1-2; TRBD1 matches at 12 bases. The junction had 9 bases not matched to a gene; V was cut back by 5 bases and J by 8 bases. From germline, CDR1 is SEHNR and CDR2 FQNEAQ (reference sequence). The CDR3 extends over 15 amino acids. The CDR3 region is CASSPDGTGGQGYTF. The DNA for the CDR3 is TGTGCCAGCAGCCCGGATGGGACAGGGGGCCAGGGCTACACCTTC.

This clonotype was counted ten times or more. The chain links TRBV28 to TRBJ2-2; D gene ambiguous. In germline, CDR1 is MDHEN, CDR2 SYDVKM. V was shortened by 6 bases and J by 4 bases, with 12 bases between the two germline ends. This CDR3 has 14 residues. The CDR3 reads CASSILGVTGELFF. CDR3 DNA sequence: TGTGCCAGCAGCATACTTGGGGTCACCGGGGAGCTGTTTTTT.

J is TRBJ1-1 and V is TRBV6-2 or TRBV6-3; D not resolved. V was clipped by 7 bases and J by 1 base, with 16 bases between them. Germline-derived CDR1 and CDR2 are MNHEY and SVGEGT. The CDR3 has 15 amino acids. The CDR3 loop reads CASTSVRITNTEAFF. Here the CDR3 DNA reads TGTGCCAGCACCTCTGTTCGGATCACGAACACTGAAGCTTTCTTT.

There are a few counts of this clonotype. The chain uses TRBV2 and TRBJ2-7; TRBD2 matches at 15 bases. Losses at the gene ends were 4 bases for V and 7 bases for J; bases not matched to a gene: 8. Germline values: CDR1 SNHLY, CDR2 FYNNEI. CDR3 size: 16 residues. CDR3 bases: TGTGCCAGCAGTGTATGGACTAGCGGGAGGGCCGGTGAGCAGTACTTC. It translates to CASSVWTSGRAGEQYF. Filled out from reference TRBV2 and TRBJ2-7, the complete variable domain reads EPEVTQTPSHQVTQMGQEVILRCVPISNHLYFYWYRQILGQKVEFLVSFYNNEISEKSEIFDDQFSVERPDGSNFTLKIRSTKLEDSAMYFCASSVWTSGRAGEQYFGPGTRLTVT.

This chain connects TRBV29-1 to TRBJ1-2; D possibly corresponds to TRBD1 (5 bases). In germline, CDR1 is SQVTM, CDR2 ANQGSEA. This CDR3 has 13 residues. The V and J ends lost 4 bases and 4 bases respectively, with 13 bases between them. CDR3 in DNA: TGCAGCGTTGGGGAGCAGGGTCGCTATGGCTACACCTTC. Its translation is CSVGEQGRYGYTF.

As to this clonotype: With a much larger clone just one base away, this may be a read error. The J gene is TRBJ2-1, the V gene TRBV7-9; 11 bases align to TRBD2. Germline loops: CDR1 SEHNR, CDR2 FQNEAQ (reference sequence). The CDR3 consists of 16 residues. The CDR3 loop is CASSHSGTSGHKEQFF. The CDR3 region has the DNA TGTGCCAGCAGCCACTCCGGGACTAGCGGTCACAAAGAGCAGTTCTTC.

This clonotype was recorded at least ten times. V gene TRBV11-2 combines with J gene TRBJ2-1; D gene uncertain. Germline assignment: CDR1 SGHAT and CDR2 FQNNGV. This CDR3 region has 19 residues. V lost 4 bases, J lost 0 bases, and 22 bases lay in between. This chain's CDR3 is CASSYLDGQWFNSYNEQFF. The CDR3 coding sequence is TGTGCCAGCAGCTACCTGGACGGCCAATGGTTTAACTCCTACAATGAGCAGTTCTTC.

This clonotype qualifies as medium-sized. The chain couples TRBV6-5 to TRBJ1-5; 7 positions match TRBD1. There are 17 residues in the CDR3. Germline assignment: CDR1 MNHEY and CDR2 SVGAGI. V shed 4 bases and J 6 bases; nucleotides not matched to a gene: 15. The DNA of the CDR3 is TGTGCCAGCAGTTGTTCTCGACAGGGCTGTAAGTCTCAGCCCCAGCATTTT. Residues: CASSCSRQGCKSQPQHF.

This clonotype was recorded at least ten times. The V and J genes are TRBV25-1 and TRBJ1-2; D is unresolved. V was trimmed by 3 bases and J by 8 bases, leaving 16 bases between them. The CDR3 is made up of 14 amino acids. Germline values: CDR1 MGHDK, CDR2 SYGVNS. The CDR3 spells CASSEDVGSRGYTF. CDR3 nucleotides: TGTGCCAGCAGTGAGGATGTGGGGAGCCGGGGCTACACCTTC.

The table lists this clonotype with many counts. V and J are TRBV7-9 and TRBJ1-5; D is uncertain. Germline-derived CDR1 and CDR2 are SEHNR and FQNEAQ (reference sequence). The ends were cut back, 5 bases at V and 3 bases at J, with 5 bases in the middle. The CDR3 has 12 residues. This CDR3 reads CASSQFNQPQHF. The CDR3 DNA sequence: TGTGCCAGCAGCCAGTTCAATCAGCCCCAGCATTTT.